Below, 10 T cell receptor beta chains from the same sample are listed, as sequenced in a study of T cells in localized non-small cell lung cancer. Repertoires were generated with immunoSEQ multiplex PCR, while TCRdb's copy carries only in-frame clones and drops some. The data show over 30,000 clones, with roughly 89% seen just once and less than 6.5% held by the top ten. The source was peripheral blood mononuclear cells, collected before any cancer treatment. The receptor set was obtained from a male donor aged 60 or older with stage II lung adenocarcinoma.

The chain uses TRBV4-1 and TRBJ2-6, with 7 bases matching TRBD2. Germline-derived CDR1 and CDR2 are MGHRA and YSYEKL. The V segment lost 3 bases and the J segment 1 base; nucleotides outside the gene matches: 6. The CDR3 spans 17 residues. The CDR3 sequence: CASSHQRGDSGANVLTF. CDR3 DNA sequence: TGCGCCAGCAGCCACCAACGGGGGGATTCTGGGGCCAACGTCCTGACTTTC.

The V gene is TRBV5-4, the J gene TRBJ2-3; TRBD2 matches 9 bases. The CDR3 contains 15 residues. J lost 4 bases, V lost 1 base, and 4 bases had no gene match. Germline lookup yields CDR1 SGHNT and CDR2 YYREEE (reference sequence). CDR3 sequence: CASSLNAGGPDTQYF. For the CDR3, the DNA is TGTGCCAGCAGCTTGAATGCGGGAGGGCCAGATACGCAGTATTTT.

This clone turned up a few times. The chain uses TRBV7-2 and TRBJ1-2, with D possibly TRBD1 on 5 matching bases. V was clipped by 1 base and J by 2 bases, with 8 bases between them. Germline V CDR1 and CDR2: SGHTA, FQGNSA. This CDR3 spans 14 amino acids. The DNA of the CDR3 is TGTGCCAGCAGCTTAGGACGGGGGAACTATGGCTACACCTTC. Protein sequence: CASSLGRGNYGYTF.

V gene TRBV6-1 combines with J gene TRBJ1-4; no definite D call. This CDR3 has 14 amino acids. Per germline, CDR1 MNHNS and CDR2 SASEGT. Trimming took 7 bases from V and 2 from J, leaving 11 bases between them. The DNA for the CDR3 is TGTGCCAGCATTCAAGGAGGGACTAATGAAAAACTGTTTTTT. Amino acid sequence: CASIQGGTNEKLFF.

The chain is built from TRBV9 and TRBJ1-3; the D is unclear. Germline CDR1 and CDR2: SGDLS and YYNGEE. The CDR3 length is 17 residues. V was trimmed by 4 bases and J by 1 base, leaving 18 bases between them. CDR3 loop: CASSPGSPSGSGNTIYF. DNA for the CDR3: TGTGCCAGCAGCCCCGGATCCCCATCCGGATCTGGAAACACCATATATTTT.

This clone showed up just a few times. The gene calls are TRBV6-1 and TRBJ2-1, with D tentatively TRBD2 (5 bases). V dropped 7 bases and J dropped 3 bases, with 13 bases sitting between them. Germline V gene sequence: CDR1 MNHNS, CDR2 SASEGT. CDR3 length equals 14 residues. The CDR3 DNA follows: TGTGCCAGCAAGACCGGGAATAACTACAATGAGCAGTTCTTC. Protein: CASKTGNNYNEQFF.

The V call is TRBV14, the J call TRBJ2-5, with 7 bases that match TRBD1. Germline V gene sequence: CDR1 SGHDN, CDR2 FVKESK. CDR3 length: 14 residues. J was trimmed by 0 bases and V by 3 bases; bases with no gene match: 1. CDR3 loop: CASSQGQYQETQYF. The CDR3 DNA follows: TGTGCCAGCAGCCAGGGACAGTACCAAGAGACCCAGTACTTC.

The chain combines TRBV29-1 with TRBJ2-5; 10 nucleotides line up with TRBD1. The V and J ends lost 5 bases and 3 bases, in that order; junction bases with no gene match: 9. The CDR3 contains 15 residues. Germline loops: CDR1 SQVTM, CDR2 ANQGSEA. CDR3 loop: CSVTRGTGVEETQYF. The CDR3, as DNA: TGCAGCGTTACGAGGGGGACAGGGGTAGAAGAGACCCAGTACTTC.

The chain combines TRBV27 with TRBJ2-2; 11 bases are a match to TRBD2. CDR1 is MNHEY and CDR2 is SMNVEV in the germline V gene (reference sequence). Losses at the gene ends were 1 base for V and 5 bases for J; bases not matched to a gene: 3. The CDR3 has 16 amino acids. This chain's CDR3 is CASSLLASGGTGELFF. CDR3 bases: TGTGCCAGCAGTTTATTGGCTAGCGGGGGGACCGGGGAGCTGTTTTTT.

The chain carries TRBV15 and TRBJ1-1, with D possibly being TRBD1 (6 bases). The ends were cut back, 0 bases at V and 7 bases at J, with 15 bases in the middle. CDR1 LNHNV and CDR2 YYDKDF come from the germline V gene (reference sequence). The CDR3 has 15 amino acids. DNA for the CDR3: TGTGCCACCAGCAGAGATAGGGGGGAGGGGTATGAAGCTTTCTTT. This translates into CATSRDRGEGYEAFF.